This TCR beta chain is from a study of siplizumab effects on memory and regulatory T cells. General study findings and limits: Alloreactive sequences traceable to unstimulated CD4+ memory cells were significantly reduced by siplizumab.

Turning to this clone: Its antigen is as yet unknown.

The CDR3 has 17 residues. Trimming stripped 2 bases from V and 10 bases from J, with 21 bases between. Germline V gene lookup returns CDR1 MGHRA and CDR2 YSYEKL. Per-sample assaying covered about 10^5 TCR templates. Profiling relied on immunoSEQ multiplex PCR, and the TCRdb table lists in-frame clones only, not all of them. The repertoire holds 80,000 to 130,000 clones, 94% seen once, with roughly 0.6% in the top ten. The TCR sequence derives from a human donor in good health. The sample was Tregs sorted from blood. The chain links TRBV4-1 to TRBJ1-6; D remains unclear. This CDR3 reads CASSQPGTNHWKSPLHF. CDR3 DNA: TGCGCCAGCAGCCAACCGGGAACCAATCATTGGAAATCACCCCTCCACTTT.